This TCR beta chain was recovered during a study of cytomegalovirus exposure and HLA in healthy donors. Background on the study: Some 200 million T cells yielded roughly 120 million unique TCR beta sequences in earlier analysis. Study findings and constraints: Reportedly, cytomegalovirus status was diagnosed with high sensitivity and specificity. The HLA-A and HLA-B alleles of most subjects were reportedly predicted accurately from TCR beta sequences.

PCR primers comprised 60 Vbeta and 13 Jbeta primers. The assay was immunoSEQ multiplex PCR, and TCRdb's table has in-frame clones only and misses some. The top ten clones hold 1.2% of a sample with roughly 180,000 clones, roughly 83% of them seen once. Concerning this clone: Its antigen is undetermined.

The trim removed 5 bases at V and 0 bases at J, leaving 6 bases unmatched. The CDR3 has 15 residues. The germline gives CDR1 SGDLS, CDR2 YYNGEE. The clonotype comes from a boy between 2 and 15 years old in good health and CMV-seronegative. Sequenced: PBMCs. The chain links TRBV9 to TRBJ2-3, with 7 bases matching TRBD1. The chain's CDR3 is CASSPRDSSTDTQYF. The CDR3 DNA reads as TGTGCCAGCAGTCCTCGGGACAGTAGCACAGATACGCAGTATTTT.